This entry features one TCR beta chain sequence. What it binds is unknown. These data are taken from a study of shared clonotypes between healthy human individuals. Only Caucasian adults living in Nashville, Tennessee served as donors. Naive CD4+ cells were CD45RA-selected; the remaining cells were memory. Study outcomes and limitations: Clonotype sharing among donors was thought likely to change with sequencing depth. The genetic and exposure-history diversity represented was limited by few donors.

Method: immunoSEQ multiplex PCR; TCRdb's copy keeps in-frame clones and lacks some. This sample has around 1,000,000 clones; 70% to 85% occur once, and the top ten carry 0.89%. The CDR3 is made up of 15 amino acids. CDR1 MDHEN and CDR2 SYDVKM come from the germline V gene. V lost 6 bases to trimming and J lost 6 bases, with 21 bases between them. Material for sequencing was memory CD4+ T cells from PBMCs. As for subset: CD45RA-negative fraction. This receptor was identified in a man younger than 35 in good health. Some clones in this sample may be carry-over from other donors' samples. The chain uses TRBV28 and TRBJ2-7; D gene uncertain. The CDR3 DNA is TGTGCCAGCAGAAAAAAACAGAGATCCGGCGCCGAGCAGTACTTC. Translated: CASRKKQRSGAEQYF.